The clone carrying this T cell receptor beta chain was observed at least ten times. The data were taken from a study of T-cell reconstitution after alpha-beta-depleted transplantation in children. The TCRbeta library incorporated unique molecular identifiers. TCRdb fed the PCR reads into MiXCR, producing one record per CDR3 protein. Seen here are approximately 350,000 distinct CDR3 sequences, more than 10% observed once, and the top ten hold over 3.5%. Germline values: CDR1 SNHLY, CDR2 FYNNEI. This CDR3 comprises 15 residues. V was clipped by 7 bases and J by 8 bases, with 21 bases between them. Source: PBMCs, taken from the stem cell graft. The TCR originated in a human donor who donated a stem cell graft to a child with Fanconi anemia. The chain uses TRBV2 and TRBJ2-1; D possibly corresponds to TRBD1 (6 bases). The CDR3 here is CASIRTLGAFDEQFF. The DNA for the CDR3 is TGTGCCAGCATCAGGACATTGGGGGCCTTCGATGAGCAGTTCTTC.